This TCR beta chain was captured in a study of T cells in Graves' hyperthyroidism and ophthalmopathy. Patients showing uncontrolled infection, other autoimmune disease, pregnancy or lactation were ineligible. The study, taken as a whole, reports: By a 13 V-J model, ophthalmopathy was set apart from stable hyperthyroidism. Ophthalmopathy was predicted by the model a median of about 6.5 months ahead of onset.

Amplification of TCR beta CDR3 regions used RNA as the template. HTBI primers were the set used in a first-round RT-PCR of the TCR CDR3. One entry per CDR3 protein, called by TCRdb with MiXCR from the multiplex PCR reads. The table shows over 650,000 distinct CDR3 sequences, with roughly 46% occurring only once. This clonotype was seen at least ten times. Antigen unknown. V was clipped by 5 bases and J by 2 bases, with 12 bases between them. From germline, CDR1 is SGHTA and CDR2 FQGNSA. CDR3 size: 14 residues. Specimen: peripheral blood or thyroid tissue (not recorded which). This sequence joins TRBV7-2 and TRBJ2-5, with a weak D call TRBD1 (7 bases). This clonotype was sampled from an adult man with Graves' disease, either hyperthyroidism or ophthalmopathy (not recorded which). CDR3 bases: TGTGCCAGCAGCGAACAGGGGAGGCAAGAGACCCAGTACTTC. As protein: CASSEQGRQETQYF.